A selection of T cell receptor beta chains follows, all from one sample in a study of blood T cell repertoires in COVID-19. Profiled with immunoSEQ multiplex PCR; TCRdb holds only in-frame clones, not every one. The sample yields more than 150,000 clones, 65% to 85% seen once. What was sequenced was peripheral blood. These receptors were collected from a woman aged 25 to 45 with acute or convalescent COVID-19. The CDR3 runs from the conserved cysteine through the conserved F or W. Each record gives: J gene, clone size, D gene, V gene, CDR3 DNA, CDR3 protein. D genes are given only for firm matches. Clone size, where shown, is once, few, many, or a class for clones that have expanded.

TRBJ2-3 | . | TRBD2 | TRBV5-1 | TGCGCCAGCAGCGGAGCTAGCGGGAGGGCCGGTACGCAGTATTTT | CASSGASGRAGTQYF
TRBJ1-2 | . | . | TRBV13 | TGTGCCAGCAGCTTAGATACAGGGAATTATGGCTACACCTTC | CASSLDTGNYGYTF
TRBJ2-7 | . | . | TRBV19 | TGTGCCAGTAGTATCGTGGCGGGTCCCCGGACCGAGCAGTACTTC | CASSIVAGPRTEQYF
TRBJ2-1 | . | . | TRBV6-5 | TGTGCCAGCAGTTTGGAGGGTATCTACAATGAGCAGTTCTTC | CASSLEGIYNEQFF
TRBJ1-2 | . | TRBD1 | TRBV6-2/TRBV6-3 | TGTGCCAGCAGTTACTCGACACAGGGGGCGGAAGGCTACACCTTC | CASSYSTQGAEGYTF
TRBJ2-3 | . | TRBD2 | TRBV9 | TGTGCCAGCAGCGTAGCTGCGGGACTAGCGGGGGGGGACACGCAGTATTTT | CASSVAAGLAGGDTQYF
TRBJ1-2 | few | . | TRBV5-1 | TGCGCCAGCAGCTTGGGACAGAACTATGGCTACACCTTC | CASSLGQNYGYTF
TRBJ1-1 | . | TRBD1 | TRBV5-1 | TGCGCCAGCAGCTTGGGCCAGGGGGACGCTGAAGCTTTCTTT | CASSLGQGDAEAFF
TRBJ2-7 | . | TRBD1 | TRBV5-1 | TGCGCCAGCAGCTTGGGGACAGGGATTGAGCAGTACTTC | CASSLGTGIEQYF
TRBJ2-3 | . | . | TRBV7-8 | TGTGCCAGCAGCTTAGTTTTAGCCGGCCCCACAGATACGCAGTATTTT | CASSLVLAGPTDTQYF
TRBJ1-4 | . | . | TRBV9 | TGTGCCAGCATCCTAGAACCCATCCCGGGGGAAAAACTGTTTTTT | CASILEPIPGEKLFF
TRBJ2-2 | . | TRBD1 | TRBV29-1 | TGCAGCGCTAGGCCAGGGGGCCTCACCGGGGAGCTGTTTTTT | CSARPGGLTGELFF
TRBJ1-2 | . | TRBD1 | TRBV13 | TGTGCCAGCAGCTGGAGGACAGGACCTAACTATGGCTACACCTTC | CASSWRTGPNYGYTF
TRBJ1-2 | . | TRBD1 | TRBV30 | TGTGCCTGGAGTAGGGGACAGGGGGGAGGCTACACCTTC | CAWSRGQGGGYTF
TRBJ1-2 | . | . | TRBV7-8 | TGTGCCAGCAGCCATACCCCAGGGATAGGCTATGGCTACACCTTC | CASSHTPGIGYGYTF
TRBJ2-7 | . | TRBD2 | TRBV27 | TGTGCCAGCAGTTCTGGACTAAGCGGGAAAGGCGAGCAGTACTTC | CASSSGLSGKGEQYF
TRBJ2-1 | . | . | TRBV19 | TGTGCCAGTAGTATAGCGGGGAGGGAGCAGTTCTTC | CASSIAGREQFF
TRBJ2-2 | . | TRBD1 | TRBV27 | TGTGCCAGCAGTATTCCGGGACAGGATAACACCGGGGAGCTGTTTTTT | CASSIPGQDNTGELFF
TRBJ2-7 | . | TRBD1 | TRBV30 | TGTGCCTGGAGTGTACGGGGGGCCAGGGACAGGGCCCCCGAGCAGTACTTC | CAWSVRGARDRAPEQYF
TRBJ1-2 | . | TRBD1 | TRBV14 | TGTGCCAGCAGCCAGACAGGGATCTATGGCTACACCTTC | CASSQTGIYGYTF
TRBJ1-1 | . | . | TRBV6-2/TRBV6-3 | TGTGCCAGCAGTTTAATTAGGAACACTGAAGCTTTCTTT | CASSLIRNTEAFF
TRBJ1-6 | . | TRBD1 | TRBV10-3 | TGTGCCATCACCCAGGACAGGGTGGGACCGGGGTCACCCCTCCACTTT | CAITQDRVGPGSPLHF
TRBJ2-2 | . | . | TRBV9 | TGTGCCAGCAGCCCGAAGAGCGGGAACACCGGGGAGCTGTTTTTT | CASSPKSGNTGELFF
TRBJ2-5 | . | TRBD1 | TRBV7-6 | TGTGCCAGCAGCTTAGGGGGGAGACAGGGGAAAGAGACCCAGTACTTC | CASSLGGRQGKETQYF
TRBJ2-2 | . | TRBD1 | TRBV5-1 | TGCGCCAGCAGCCCCGGGACAGGGAACACCGGGGAGCTGTTTTTT | CASSPGTGNTGELFF
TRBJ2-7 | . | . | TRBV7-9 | TGTGCCAGCAGCTTACTAGGGGCCTCCTACGAGCAGTACTTC | CASSLLGASYEQYF
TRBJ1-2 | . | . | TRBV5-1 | TGCGCCAGCAGCGACAAGGATGGCTACACCTTC | CASSDKDGYTF
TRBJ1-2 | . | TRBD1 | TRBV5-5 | TGTGCCAGCAGCTTGGCAGGGGGGTATGGCTACACCTTC | CASSLAGGYGYTF
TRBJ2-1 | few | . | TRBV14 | TGTGCCAGCAGCCAAGATTGGAGGGGCGAGCAGTTCTTC | CASSQDWRGEQFF
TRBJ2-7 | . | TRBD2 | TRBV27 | TGTGCCAGCAGTTTAGTTAAGCATGCGAGCGGGGGAGCCTACGAGCAGTACTTC | CASSLVKHASGGAYEQYF
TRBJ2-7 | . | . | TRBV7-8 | TGTGCCAGCAGCTTAGATCTGGACACCTACTACGAGCAGTACTTC | CASSLDLDTYYEQYF
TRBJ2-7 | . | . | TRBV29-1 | TGCAGCGTTGAAGGGAGAAACGAGCAGTACTTC | CSVEGRNEQYF
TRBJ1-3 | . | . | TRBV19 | TGTGCCAGTTCGGGAGGACAGAGCTCTGGAAACACCATATATTTT | CASSGGQSSGNTIYF
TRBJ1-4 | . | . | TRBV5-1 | TGCGCCAGCAGCTCTCGGGGGGTTTTCAATGAAAAACTGTTTTTT | CASSSRGVFNEKLFF
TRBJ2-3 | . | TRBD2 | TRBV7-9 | TGTGCCAGCAGCTTACTCGGGGGGATCACAGATACGCAGTATTTT | CASSLLGGITDTQYF
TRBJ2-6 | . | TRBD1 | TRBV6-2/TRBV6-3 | TGTGCCAGCAGTGGGGATACGACAGGGGTGAGGTCTGGGGCCAACGTCCTGACTTTC | CASSGDTTGVRSGANVLTF
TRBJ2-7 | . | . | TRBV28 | TGTGCCAGCAGTTTACTATCCCCTCGGGAGCAGTACTTC | CASSLLSPREQYF
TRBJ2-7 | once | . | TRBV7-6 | TGTGCCAGCAGCCGGACGGGGGAAAGGACCTACGAGCAGTACTTC | CASSRTGERTYEQYF
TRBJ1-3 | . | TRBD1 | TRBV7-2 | TGTGCCAGCAGCGCACGGGACAGTGGAAACACCATATATTTT | CASSARDSGNTIYF
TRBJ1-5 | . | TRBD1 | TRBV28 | TGTGCCAGCAGTCTCGGACAGGGCGGGTTTAATCAGCCCCAGCATTTT | CASSLGQGGFNQPQHF
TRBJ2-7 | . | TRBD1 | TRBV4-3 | TGCGCCAGCAGCTTGGACAGGACCTCCTACGAGCAGTACTTC | CASSLDRTSYEQYF
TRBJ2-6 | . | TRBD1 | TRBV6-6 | TGTGCCAGCAGCTATTGGGGGACAGGGGCTTCCTCTGGGGCCAACGTCCTGACTTTC | CASSYWGTGASSGANVLTF
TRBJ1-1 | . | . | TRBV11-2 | TGTGCCAGCAGCTTAGCGTTGGGGAGGGCTGAAGCTTTCTTT | CASSLALGRAEAFF
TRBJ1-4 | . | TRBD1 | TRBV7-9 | TGTGCCAGCAGTCGGGACAGACCTAATGAAAAACTGTTTTTT | CASSRDRPNEKLFF
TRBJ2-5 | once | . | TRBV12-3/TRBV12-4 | TGTGCCAGCAGTTTACGAGAGACCCAGTACTTC | CASSLRETQYF
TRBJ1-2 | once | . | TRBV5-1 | TGCGCCAGCAGCTTGCCCTCCTCCTATGGCTACACCTTC | CASSLPSSYGYTF
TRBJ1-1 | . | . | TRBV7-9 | TGTGCCAGCAGCTTAGCCCGCCAGGGGAACACTGAAGCTTTCTTT | CASSLARQGNTEAFF
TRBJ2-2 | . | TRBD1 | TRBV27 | TGTGCCAGCAGTTTAGGGGGACAGGGGGCTCAGCGGGAGGGTTCGAACACCGGGGAGCTGTTTTTT | CASSLGGQGAQREGSNTGELFF
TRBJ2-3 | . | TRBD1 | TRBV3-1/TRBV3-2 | TGTGCCAGCAGCCAAGATGTCGGGACAGAGACAGATACGCAGTATTTT | CASSQDVGTETDTQYF
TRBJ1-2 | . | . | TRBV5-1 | TGCGCCAGCAGCTCCTTATCCCCAGGGCTCTATGGCTACACCTTC | CASSSLSPGLYGYTF
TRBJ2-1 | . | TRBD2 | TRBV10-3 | TGTGCCATCAGGGCTAGCGGGGGGTCCAGCTCCTACAATGAGCAGTTCTTC | CAIRASGGSSSYNEQFF
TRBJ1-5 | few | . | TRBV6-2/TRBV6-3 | TGTGCCAGCAGTCCACTCGAGTATCAGCCCCAGCATTTT | CASSPLEYQPQHF
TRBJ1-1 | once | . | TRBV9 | TGTGCCAGCAGCGTAGCGGACAGGAACACTGAAGCTTTCTTT | CASSVADRNTEAFF
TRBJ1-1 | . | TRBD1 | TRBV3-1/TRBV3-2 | TGTGCCAGCAAGAAACTCGGACAGGGGGCTTTTAACACTGAAGCTTTCTTT | CASKKLGQGAFNTEAFF
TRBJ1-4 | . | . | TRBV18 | TGTGCCAGCTCACCGAGGCCTCCTGCAACTAATGAAAAACTGTTTTTT | CASSPRPPATNEKLFF
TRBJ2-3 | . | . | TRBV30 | TGTGCCTGGAGCCGCGGACAGCCCACAGATACGCAGTATTTT | CAWSRGQPTDTQYF
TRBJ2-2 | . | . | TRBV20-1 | TGCAGTGCTAGTAGGGGCGCCGGGGAGCTGTTTTTT | CSASRGAGELFF
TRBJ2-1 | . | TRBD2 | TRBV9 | TGTGCCAGCAGCCAGAACCCTTCCGGGACTAGAGGGGTTGGGCAGTTCTTC | CASSQNPSGTRGVGQFF